This passage covers 27 T cell receptor beta chains from one sample sequenced in a study of blood T cell repertoires in COVID-19. Method: immunoSEQ multiplex PCR; TCRdb's copy keeps in-frame clones and lacks some. The table includes almost 400,000 clones, approximately 87% detected once. Sequencing was performed on peripheral blood. Source of these receptors: a woman aged 55-69 years with COVID-19, enrolled during active disease.

The chain uses TRBV28 and TRBJ1-2; D perhaps matches TRBD1 (6 bases). V gave up 6 bases and J gave up 0 bases, with 11 bases separating them. Germline V CDR1 and CDR2: MDHEN, SYDVKM. The CDR3 loop spans 14 amino acids. Written as DNA, the CDR3 is TGTGCCAGCAGGGGGACACTAGCTAACTATGGCTACACCTTC. This encodes CASRGTLANYGYTF.

This clone was recorded once. This sequence joins TRBV5-1 and TRBJ2-2; possible D gene TRBD2, 6 bases. This CDR3 contains 16 residues. Trimming stripped 5 bases from V and 4 bases from J, with 18 bases between. Per germline, CDR1 SGHRS and CDR2 YFSETQ. This CDR3 is CASRPTGGLSTGELFF. The CDR3, as DNA: TGCGCCAGCAGGCCGACCGGGGGATTAAGCACCGGGGAGCTGTTTTTT.

A word on this clone: One end of the junction fails to match germline, which may point to a read error. The chain has TRBV29-1 and TRBJ2-3, with TRBD2 matching over 8 bases. Germline assignment: CDR1 SQVTM and CDR2 ANQGSEA. The CDR3 has 13 residues. CDR3 amino acids: CSGTAGVTHTQYF. CDR3 DNA sequence: TGCAGCGGCACAGCGGGGGTCACACATACGCAGTATTTT.

This clone was observed a single time. The rearrangement joins TRBV7-2 to TRBJ1-4; TRBD1 matches 8 bases. V shed 4 bases, J shed 7 bases, and the junction held 5 bases outside the gene matches. The CDR3 contains 14 residues. CDR1 SGHTA and CDR2 FQGNSA come from the germline V gene. CDR3 coding DNA: TGTGCCAGCAGCTCCCAGGGGGCAAGTGAAAAACTGTTTTTT. This encodes CASSSQGASEKLFF.

The chain joins TRBV5-1 to TRBJ2-1, with 8 bases that match TRBD2. Germline CDR1 is SGHRS and CDR2 is YFSETQ. V was clipped by 0 bases and J by 0 bases; unmatched bases: 5. This CDR3 spans 17 amino acids. The CDR3 nucleotides read TGCGCCAGCAGCTTGGCTCTAGCGGGTAGCTCCTACAATGAGCAGTTCTTC. Its protein is CASSLALAGSSYNEQFF.

The rearrangement joins TRBV5-6 to TRBJ2-7; 10 positions match TRBD1. Germline CDR1 and CDR2: SGHDT and YYEEEE. This CDR3 contains 14 residues. Germline trimming cut 0 bases from V and 6 bases from J; bases unmatched to any gene: 3. As DNA, the CDR3 is TGTGCCAGCAGCTTGGGAGGGACAGGGGTCGAGCAGTACTTC. Translation: CASSLGGTGVEQYF.

The chain joins TRBV7-2 to TRBJ1-3, with D perhaps matching TRBD1 (5 bases). The CDR3 length is 13 residues. Germline CDR1 SGHTA, CDR2 FQGNSA. The V gene lost 3 bases and the J gene lost 3 bases, with 6 bases spanning the gap. The CDR3 DNA sequence: TGTGCCAGCAGCTTGGGGGGTGGAAACACCATATATTTT. Translated: CASSLGGGNTIYF. The full variable domain, completed using reference TRBV7-2 and TRBJ1-3, is GAGVSQSPSNKVTEKGKDVELRCDPISGHTALYWYRQSLGQGLEFLIYFQGNSAPDKSGLPSDRFSAERTGGSVSTLTIQRTQQEDSAVYLCASSLGGGNTIYFGEGSWLTVV.

This clone has only a few counts. This chain uses TRBV6-1 with TRBJ2-3, with TRBD1 matching over 7 bases. Germline lookup yields CDR1 MNHNS and CDR2 SASEGT. With V trimmed by 1 base and J by 2 bases, 9 bases remained unmatched. This CDR3 is built from 17 residues. The CDR3 DNA sequence: TGTGCCAGCAGTGAAGACCCTACAGGGGCGTCCACAGATACGCAGTATTTT. Residues: CASSEDPTGASTDTQYF.

The chain recombines TRBV6-5 with TRBJ1-3, with D possibly TRBD1 on 6 matching bases. The CDR3 sequence is 14 residues long. V gave up 4 bases and J gave up 5 bases, with 12 bases separating them. CDR1 MNHEY and CDR2 SVGAGI come from the germline V gene. CDR3 sequence (DNA): TGTGCCAGCAGTTCCGGGACAAGAAGAAACACCATATATTTT. Translated, it gives CASSSGTRRNTIYF.

The chain carries TRBV30 and TRBJ1-1, with a weak D call TRBD1 (5 bases). The CDR3 totals 13 residues. Trimming shortened V by 2 bases and J by 0 bases, and 7 bases separated the two germline ends. The germline gives CDR1 GTSNPN, CDR2 SVGIG (reference sequence). CDR3 region: CAWSRGMNTEAFF. Here the CDR3 DNA reads TGTGCCTGGAGTAGGGGCATGAACACTGAAGCTTTCTTT.

This clone has just a few counts. This chain joins TRBV5-1 and TRBJ2-1, with TRBD2 matching over 10 bases. CDR3 length: 16 residues. After removal of 0 bases from V and 7 bases from J, the junction contained 7 bases not matched to a gene. The V gene's germline CDR1 is SGHRS and CDR2 YFSETQ. The CDR3 spells CASSLGPSGGGNEQFF. The CDR3 DNA sequence: TGCGCCAGCAGCTTGGGTCCTAGCGGGGGAGGGAATGAGCAGTTCTTC.

The rearrangement uses TRBV5-1 and TRBJ2-7, with TRBD1 as a possible D gene (6 bases). CDR3 size: 14 residues. The ends were cut back, 4 bases at V and 3 bases at J, with 14 bases in the middle. Per germline, CDR1 SGHRS and CDR2 YFSETQ. CDR3 sequence reads: CASSPQTGIYEQYF. CDR3 sequence (DNA): TGCGCCAGCAGCCCCCAAACAGGGATCTACGAGCAGTACTTC.

The chain joins TRBV15 to TRBJ2-5; the D gene is possibly TRBD2 (6 bases). This CDR3 region has 15 residues. Trimming took off 0 bases at V and 5 bases at J, with 13 bases between the two ends. Germline assignment: CDR1 LNHNV and CDR2 YYDKDF (reference sequence). CDR3 coding DNA: TGTGCCACCAGCAGAGATGCTCCTAGCGCTGAGACCCAGTACTTC. Translation gives CATSRDAPSAETQYF.

The chain links TRBV10-3 to TRBJ2-5; 12 bases are shared with TRBD2. This CDR3 is built from 14 residues. V gave up 3 bases and J gave up 5 bases; unmatched junction bases: 1. Germline V gene lookup returns CDR1 ENHRY and CDR2 SYGVKD. This CDR3 is CAISDTSGGETQYF. In DNA form, the CDR3 reads TGTGCCATCAGTGACACTAGCGGGGGGGAGACCCAGTACTTC.

V usage is TRBV2 and J usage is TRBJ2-5, with 13 bases fitting TRBD2. Looked up from germline, CDR1 is SNHLY and CDR2 is FYNNEI. There are 15 residues in the CDR3. J lost 5 bases, V lost 4 bases, and 4 bases had no gene match. In nucleotides, the CDR3 is TGTGCCAGCAGTGTACTAGCGGGGGGGGTCGAGACCCAGTACTTC. This sequence encodes CASSVLAGGVETQYF. Together with reference TRBV2 and TRBJ2-5, the CDR3 gives the full variable domain: EPEVTQTPSHQVTQMGQEVILRCVPISNHLYFYWYRQILGQKVEFLVSFYNNEISEKSEIFDDQFSVERPDGSNFTLKIRSTKLEDSAMYFCASSVLAGGVETQYFGPGTRLLVL.

This clone was seen a single time. The genes are TRBV9 and TRBJ1-1; D is possibly TRBD1 (6 bases). Germline assignment: CDR1 SGDLS and CDR2 YYNGEE. The length of the CDR3 is 15 residues. V was pared by 6 bases and J by 3 bases, with 18 bases between. In DNA form, the CDR3 reads TGTGCCAGCACCCGCCCACAGGGTGACGACACTGAAGCTTTCTTT. Amino acids: CASTRPQGDDTEAFF.

This clone occurred a few times. The chain couples TRBV11-2 to TRBJ2-7; D possibly corresponds to TRBD2 (6 bases). Germline assignment: CDR1 SGHAT and CDR2 FQNNGV. The germline V and J ends were trimmed by 6 bases and 5 bases, with 17 bases remaining between them. This CDR3 has 14 residues. CDR3: CASRRGSGVDEQYF. DNA of the CDR3: TGTGCCAGCAGACGAGGGTCGGGGGTGGACGAGCAGTACTTC.

The chain has TRBV12-5 and TRBJ2-7; 7 bases agree with TRBD1. From germline, CDR1 is LGHNT and CDR2 FRNRAP. The length of the CDR3 is 16 residues. V lost 2 bases, J lost 3 bases, and 10 bases stayed unmatched. The CDR3 sequence is CASGLSTGTVNYEQYF. In DNA, the CDR3 is TGTGCTAGTGGTTTGTCCACCGGGACAGTTAACTACGAGCAGTACTTC. Variable domain in full (rest from reference TRBV12-5 and TRBJ2-7): DARVTQTPRHKVTEMGQEVTMRCQPILGHNTVFWYRQTMMQGLELLAYFRNRAPLDDSGMPKDRFSAEMPDATLATLKIQPSEPRDSAVYFCASGLSTGTVNYEQYFGPGTRLTVT.

This clone was seen just once. The V call is TRBV5-5, the J call TRBJ1-2; 12 nucleotides align to TRBD1. The trim removed 2 bases at V and 7 bases at J, leaving 6 bases unmatched. The CDR3 extends over 15 amino acids. From germline, CDR1 is SGHKS and CDR2 YYEKEE (reference sequence). The CDR3 region has the DNA TGTGCCAGCAGCTTCCGGGACAGGGGGCTCCGTGGCTACACCTTC. It is translated as CASSFRDRGLRGYTF. Full variable domain (outside the CDR3, taken from reference TRBV5-5 and TRBJ1-2): DAGVTQSPTHLIKTRGQQVTLRCSPISGHKSVSWYQQVLGQGPQFIFQYYEKEERGRGNFPDRFSARQFPNYSSELNVNALLLGDSALYLCASSFRDRGLRGYTFGSGTRLTVV.

The chain couples TRBV20-1 to TRBJ2-7; D is ambiguous. CDR1 and CDR2 (germline): DFQATT, SNEGSKA (reference sequence). V shed 3 bases and J shed 2 bases, with 8 bases lying between them. This CDR3 region has 12 residues. The CDR3 region has the DNA TGCAGTGCTAGTGAGCAGACCTACGAGCAGTACTTC. Residues: CSASEQTYEQYF.

This clone has only a few counts. The chain combines TRBV7-2 with TRBJ1-5; 8 positions agree with TRBD1. Germline-derived CDR1 and CDR2 are SGHTA and FQGNSA. V dropped 5 bases and J dropped 2; count of bases not matched to a gene: 2. CDR3 size: 14 residues. The CDR3 sequence: CASSQGAGNQPQHF. The CDR3 region has the DNA TGTGCCAGCAGCCAGGGGGCTGGCAATCAGCCCCAGCATTTT. Full variable domain (remainder filled in from reference TRBV7-2 and TRBJ1-5): GAGVSQSPSNKVTEKGKDVELRCDPISGHTALYWYRQSLGQGLEFLIYFQGNSAPDKSGLPSDRFSAERTGGSVSTLTIQRTQQEDSAVYLCASSQGAGNQPQHFGDGTRLSIL.

The chain joins TRBV11-2 to TRBJ2-2; D is possibly TRBD2 (5 bases). The CDR3 sequence is 15 residues long. V was trimmed by 4 bases and J by 3 bases, leaving 12 bases between them. Germline V gives CDR1 SGHAT, CDR2 FQNNGV. The CDR3 nucleotides read TGTGCCAGCAGCTCCCGGGATTTCTACACCGGGGAGCTGTTTTTT. Its protein product is CASSSRDFYTGELFF. Filled out from reference TRBV11-2 and TRBJ2-2, the complete variable domain reads EAGVAQSPRYKIIEKRQSVAFWCNPISGHATLYWYQQILGQGPKLLIQFQNNGVVDDSQLPKDRFSAERLKGVDSTLKIQPAKLEDSAVYLCASSSRDFYTGELFFGEGSRLTVL.

The chain carries TRBV28 and TRBJ2-5, with a tentative D call TRBD2 (6 bases). Germline loops: CDR1 MDHEN, CDR2 SYDVKM. The CDR3 has 16 amino acids. V was pared by 6 bases and J by 4 bases, with 21 bases between. CDR3: CASRGGRSSLGETQYF. CDR3 nucleotide sequence: TGTGCCAGCAGGGGGGGTAGGAGCTCGCTCGGAGAGACCCAGTACTTC.

This clone appeared once. The CDR3 nucleotides read TGTGCCAGCAGTTTGACAGCGATAGGAAGGTCTGGGGCCAACGTCCTGACTTTC. Its translation: CASSLTAIGRSGANVLTF. The rearrangement joins TRBV2 to TRBJ2-6; possibly TRBD1 for D (5 bases). CDR1 and CDR2 (germline): SNHLY, FYNNEI. The CDR3 length is 18 residues. V was clipped by 5 bases and J by 1 base, with 18 bases between them.

CDR3 amino acids: CASSSSDRATYEQYF. Written as DNA, the CDR3 is TGTGCCAGCAGCTCCTCGGACAGGGCTACCTACGAGCAGTACTTC. The J gene is TRBJ2-7, the V gene TRBV7-2; the match to TRBD1 covers 8 bases. Germline CDR1 is SGHTA and CDR2 is FQGNSA. V lost 4 bases, J lost 2 bases, and 7 bases stayed unmatched. The CDR3 loop spans 15 amino acids. Together with reference TRBV7-2 and TRBJ2-7, the CDR3 gives the full variable domain: GAGVSQSPSNKVTEKGKDVELRCDPISGHTALYWYRQSLGQGLEFLIYFQGNSAPDKSGLPSDRFSAERTGGSVSTLTIQRTQQEDSAVYLCASSSSDRATYEQYFGPGTRLTVT.

V and J are TRBV10-3 and TRBJ2-5; perhaps TRBD2 as D (6 bases). CDR1 is ENHRY and CDR2 is SYGVKD in the germline V gene. V lost 4 bases and J lost 2, with 17 bases in between. The length of the CDR3 is 16 residues. The CDR3 here is CAISVGGRSLQETQYF. CDR3 nucleotide sequence: TGTGCCATCAGTGTGGGGGGACGAAGCTTGCAAGAGACCCAGTACTTC.

CDR3 DNA sequence: TGCGCCAGCAGCTTCCCTAGCGGGGGGGCCGAGGGATACAATGAGCAGTTCTTC. Protein product: CASSFPSGGAEGYNEQFF. This chain links TRBV5-1 with TRBJ2-1; 12 bases fit TRBD2. Germline V gene data show CDR1 as SGHRS and CDR2 as YFSETQ. The CDR3 has 18 residues. The ends lost 2 bases at V and 4 bases at J; junction bases unmatched: 10.